These 10 T cell receptor beta chains were all obtained from the same sample, sequenced in a study of early T cells in non-severe SARS-CoV-2 infection. TCRdb called the 5' RACE reads again in MiXCR, with one record for every CDR3 protein. The sample lists 65,000 to 85,000 distinct CDR3 sequences, approximately 11% occurring once. Sequencing was performed on whole blood, taken at baseline. All receptors derive from an adult who was a healthcare worker with PCR-confirmed SARS-CoV-2 infection or an uninfected control (not recorded which).

The chain joins TRBV7-2 to TRBJ2-5; a weak D match, TRBD2 (5 bases). In germline, CDR1 is SGHTA, CDR2 FQGNSA. Trimming cost V 5 bases and J 2 bases, with 12 bases left between them. The CDR3 is 14 amino acids. DNA of the CDR3: TGTGCCAGCAGCAATCCTAGCCGACAAGAGACCCAGTACTTC. It encodes CASSNPSRQETQYF.

The chain employs TRBV12-3 or TRBV12-4 and TRBJ1-5; no firm D call. Deletions cut 6 bases from V and 6 bases from J, with 15 bases between. The CDR3 consists of 14 residues. CDR3 sequence reads: CASSQNERGQPQHF. Here the CDR3 DNA reads TGTGCCAGCAGCCAAAACGAGAGAGGTCAGCCCCAGCATTTT.

The sample holds a few counts of this clonotype. The chain recombines TRBV28 with TRBJ2-2; 11 bases are shared with TRBD2. J gave up 3 bases and V 10 bases, and 4 bases lay outside the gene matches. The CDR3 loop spans 14 amino acids. CDR1 is MDHEN and CDR2 is SYDVKM in the germline V gene. CDR3 loop: CATLAGGYTGELFF. The CDR3 nucleotides read TGTGCCACCCTAGCGGGAGGCTACACCGGGGAGCTGTTTTTT.

There are a few counts of this clonotype. The chain uses TRBV4-2 and TRBJ2-3, with 12 nucleotides matching TRBD2. Trimming took 1 base from V and 5 from J; bases not matched to a gene: 13. This CDR3 contains 19 residues. Germline V gene lookup returns CDR1 LGHNA and CDR2 YNFKEQ. The CDR3 nucleotides read TGTGCCAGCAGCCAAGGCCCTAGCGGGAGGGCCTCCCACAGAGATACGCAGTATTTT. It encodes CASSQGPSGRASHRDTQYF.

This clonotype has more than one count but fewer than ten. V and J are TRBV7-2 and TRBJ1-4; no clear D. Germline V CDR1 and CDR2: SGHTA, FQGNSA. The CDR3 is 11 amino acids. The CDR3, as DNA: TGTGGGTGTGCAACTAATGAAAAACTGTTTTTT. This codes for CGCATNEKLFF. Full variable domain (remainder filled in from reference TRBV7-2 and TRBJ1-4): GAGVSQSPSNKVTEKGKDVELRCDPISGHTALYWYRQSLGQGLEFLIYFQGNSAPDKSGLPSDRFSAERTGGSVSTLTIQRTQQEDSAVYLCGCATNEKLFFGSGTQLSVL.

This clonotype was recorded at least ten times. The genes are TRBV27 and TRBJ2-1; D is perhaps TRBD2 (5 bases). The V gene lost 3 bases and the J gene lost 10 bases, with 13 bases spanning the gap. The CDR3 totals 13 residues. Germline loops: CDR1 MNHEY, CDR2 SMNVEV (reference sequence). The CDR3 coding sequence is TGTGCCAGCAGTTTTGGAGACGGGATCGAGCAGTTCTTC. Amino acid sequence: CASSFGDGIEQFF.

This clonotype was seen repeatedly, ten times or more. The V call is TRBV6-1, the J call TRBJ1-4; 9 bases line up with TRBD1. The CDR3 is 14 amino acids. J was trimmed by 8 bases and V by 6 bases; bases with no gene match: 7. CDR1 is MNHNS and CDR2 is SASEGT in the germline V gene. CDR3 DNA: TGTGCCAGCAGACCGGGACAGGGAAAAGAAAAACTGTTTTTT. Encoded protein: CASRPGQGKEKLFF.

This clonotype has just one count. The chain carries TRBV10-3 and TRBJ2-7; D unresolved. V was shortened by 10 bases and J by 7 bases, with 23 bases between the two germline ends. CDR1 ENHRY and CDR2 SYGVKD come from the germline V gene. The CDR3 covers 14 residues. The CDR3 nucleotides are TGTGCCACCTCCTTCGACTCGGGCGCGAGGGAGCAGTACTTC. It codes for CATSFDSGAREQYF.

V gene TRBV2 combines with J gene TRBJ2-7, with TRBD1 as a possible D gene (6 bases). Germline loops: CDR1 SNHLY, CDR2 FYNNEI. V lost 6 bases and J 6 bases, leaving 9 bases between the germline ends. The CDR3 covers 11 residues. The CDR3 nucleotides are TGTGCCAGCAGAGGGGGTCCCGAGCAGTACTTC. Protein sequence: CASRGGPEQYF. Full variable domain (missing parts from reference TRBV2 and TRBJ2-7): EPEVTQTPSHQVTQMGQEVILRCVPISNHLYFYWYRQILGQKVEFLVSFYNNEISEKSEIFDDQFSVERPDGSNFTLKIRSTKLEDSAMYFCASRGGPEQYFGPGTRLTVT.

The chain carries TRBV20-1 and TRBJ2-1; 10 bases fit TRBD2. The trim removed 0 bases at V and 0 bases at J, leaving 8 bases unmatched. CDR3 length equals 18 residues. Per the germline V gene, CDR1 is DFQATT and CDR2 is SNEGSKA (reference sequence). CDR3 sequence: CSARDWASGSVSYNEQFF. CDR3 sequence (DNA): TGCAGTGCTAGAGATTGGGCTAGCGGGAGTGTCTCCTACAATGAGCAGTTCTTC.